The clone carrying this TCR beta chain has a handful of counts. Its matching antigen is unknown. Template switching (which added a universal primer site) was used, and cDNA carried unique molecular identifiers. TCRdb fed the 5' RACE reads into MiXCR, producing one record per CDR3 protein. The repertoire holds about 810,000 distinct CDR3 sequences, with 9% to 15% as singletons. CDR1 is SGHVS and CDR2 is FQNEAQ in the germline V gene. The CDR3 totals 17 residues. V trimming: 4 bases; J trimming: 0 bases; junction bases outside the gene matches: 12. The data derive from a study of identical twins. The study, taken as a whole, reports: The study reached conclusions through statistical analysis that was cross-sectional, not following the same donors. Carriage of fewer insertions was seen in abundant cord blood beta clonotypes, whereas memory repertoires showed none. There is a chance that invariant MAIT and iNKT cells partially muddied zero-insertion analyses.

The data also belong to a second study, concerning yellow fever vaccine responses in identical twins.

V is TRBV7-8 and J is TRBJ2-7; 7 nucleotides agree with TRBD1. Sequencing was performed on PBMCs. This TCR came from a young woman in good health. The DNA of the CDR3 is TGTGCCAGCAGCTCACTGAGGCGGTCAGGGGGCTCCTACGAGCAGTACTTC. Its translation is CASSSLRRSGGSYEQYF.